Included here is one T cell receptor beta chain sequence, with context. Antigen specificity is unknown. Vbeta (60) and Jbeta (13) primers were used in the PCR. Here immunoSEQ multiplex PCR was the method, and the copy in TCRdb shows in-frame clones only, minus some. The sample lists more than 90,000 clones; approximately 77% were seen once. This specimen belongs to a study of cytomegalovirus exposure and HLA in healthy donors. Overall study results and limits: V segments that were indistinguishable, TRBV6-2 and TRBV6-3 among them, were omitted from analysis. V- and J-gene trimming of TCR beta was linked (in a later analysis) to a missense DCLRE1C variant.

CDR1 and CDR2 from the germline V gene are SGDLS and YYNGEE. Trimming removed 3 bases from V and 2 bases from J; junction bases left unmatched: 5. CDR3 length: 14 amino acids. The sequenced sample was PBMCs. The clonotype was recovered from a female donor in good health and CMV-seronegative. The chain joins TRBV9 to TRBJ2-7; 7 nucleotides line up with TRBD1. For the CDR3, the DNA is TGTGCCAGCAGCGCCGGGACAGTCACCTACGAGCAGTACTTC. Translating gives CASSAGTVTYEQYF.